The clone carrying this T cell receptor (beta chain) was seen a few times. The ends were cut back, 6 bases at V and 2 bases at J, with 11 bases in the middle. CDR3 length equals 12 residues. Germline values: CDR1 SQVTM, CDR2 ANQGSEA. Participants came from under 30 US areas, aged about 18 to 90 years. This entry comes from a study of blood T cell repertoires in COVID-19. At the level of the study: The study drew acute and convalescent COVID-19 samples from the United States, Italy and Spain. From T cells, B-cell-depleted T cells, or PBMCs came the material, which was cDNA or gDNA.

The data were produced by immunoSEQ multiplex PCR, yet TCRdb's version contains in-frame clones alone and is incomplete. The sample consists of about 370,000 clones, over 75% of them appearing once. The sample taken for sequencing was PBMCs or T cells enriched from blood (not recorded which). This TCR was sampled from a man aged 18 to 30 who had recovered from COVID-19. The J gene is TRBJ2-7, the V gene TRBV29-1, with a tentative D call TRBD2 (6 bases). CDR3 region: CSVGTGAYEQYF. In DNA, the CDR3 is TGCAGCGTCGGGACGGGGGCCTACGAGCAGTACTTC.